The rows below give T cell receptor beta chains drawn from one sample of a study of T-cell reconstitution after alpha-beta-depleted transplantation in children. Using its own MiXCR run on the PCR reads, TCRdb lists one record per CDR3 protein. The sample lists around 440,000 distinct CDR3 sequences, about a sixth occurring once. The material sequenced was PBMCs, mostly from graft donor cells, taken 360 days after TCRalphabeta/CD19-depleted stem cell transplant. The receptors were sampled from a boy younger than two who had a stem cell transplant for Wiskott-Aldrich syndrome, so the T cells may come from the graft donor. Each CDR3 is given with its conserved first and last residue. A D gene is named only where the DNA matches it firmly. Clone size is stated in some rows and not others, as once, few, many or a class when expanded.

V gene	D gene	J gene	clone size	CDR3 protein	CDR3 DNA
TRBV10-3	TRBD2	TRBJ2-1	few	CAIMGGGPDDNEQFF	TGTGCCATCATGGGGGGAGGGCCTGACGACAATGAGCAGTTCTTC
TRBV7-9	.	TRBJ1-4	.	CASRSSGEGEKLFF	TGTGCCAGCCGTTCATCAGGGGAGGGTGAAAAACTGTTTTTT
TRBV29-1	TRBD1	TRBJ2-7	.	CSALPGQGYEQYF	TGCAGCGCGCTACCGGGACAGGGCTACGAGCAGTACTTC
TRBV7-2	.	TRBJ2-1	.	CASSYPGLLNEQFF	TGTGCCAGCAGCTACCCGGGACTCCTCAATGAGCAGTTCTTC
TRBV11-3	TRBD2	TRBJ2-3	.	CASSLNLAGDTTDTQYF	TGTGCCAGCAGCTTAAACCTAGCGGGAGACACCACAGATACGCAGTATTTT
TRBV4-3	.	TRBJ2-7	.	CASSQEWGPGYEQYF	TGCGCCAGCAGCCAAGAGTGGGGACCCGGCTACGAGCAGTACTTC
TRBV10-2	TRBD2	TRBJ2-5	many	CASSFLAGALSSETQYF	TGCGCCAGCAGTTTCCTAGCGGGGGCCCTTTCCTCAGAGACCCAGTACTTC
TRBV18	.	TRBJ2-1	.	CASSPPVKGNEQFF	TGTGCCAGCTCACCCCCAGTAAAAGGCAATGAGCAGTTCTTC
TRBV7-9	.	TRBJ2-7	few	CASSSRQKPYEQYF	TGTGCCAGCAGCTCACGACAGAAGCCCTACGAGCAGTACTTC
TRBV10-3	.	TRBJ2-2	.	CAIRRDKPNTGELFF	TGTGCCATCAGAAGGGACAAGCCTAACACCGGGGAGCTGTTTTTT
TRBV4-3	TRBD2	TRBJ2-5	.	CASSPDGTSGRRETQYF	TGCGCCAGCAGCCCGGACGGGACTAGCGGGAGGCGGGAGACCCAGTACTTC
TRBV6-1	TRBD2	TRBJ2-1	many	CASSLRGLAGYNEQFF	TGTGCCAGCAGTCTCCGGGGACTAGCGGGCTACAATGAGCAGTTCTTC
TRBV20-1	.	TRBJ1-1	few	CSAESRSIGNTEAFF	TGCAGTGCCGAAAGCCGCAGTATTGGAAACACTGAAGCTTTCTTT
TRBV12-3/TRBV12-4	TRBD1	TRBJ2-7	.	CASSQRDRGASYEQYF	TGTGCCAGCAGTCAGAGGGACAGGGGGGCATCCTACGAGCAGTACTTC
TRBV12-3/TRBV12-4	.	TRBJ2-3	.	CASSLMPGITDTQYF	TGTGCCAGCAGTTTGATGCCGGGGATTACAGATACGCAGTATTTT
TRBV20-1	.	TRBJ1-4	few	CSARDASTRRNEKLFF	TGCAGTGCTAGAGATGCATCGACACGCCGAAATGAAAAACTGTTTTTT
TRBV18	TRBD2	TRBJ2-7	.	CASSPLAGGVYEQYF	TGTGCCAGCTCACCCCTAGCGGGAGGGGTCTACGAGCAGTACTTC
TRBV5-1	TRBD1	TRBJ2-7	.	CASSLQGATPSYEQYF	TGCGCCAGCAGCTTACAGGGGGCGACTCCCTCCTACGAGCAGTACTTC
TRBV24-1	TRBD2	TRBJ2-3	few	CATSDRSGSQDTQYF	TGTGCCACCAGTGATCGGAGCGGGAGTCAAGATACGCAGTATTTT
TRBV7-2	.	TRBJ2-3	.	CASSLATRTDTQYF	TGTGCCAGCAGCTTAGCTACTAGGACAGATACGCAGTATTTT
TRBV6-1	.	TRBJ2-7	.	CASRTTGDYEQYF	TGTGCCAGCAGGACGACAGGCGACTACGAGCAGTACTTC
TRBV7-2	.	TRBJ2-5	.	CASSSQWAQETQYF	TGTGCCAGCAGCTCTCAGTGGGCCCAAGAGACCCAGTACTTC
TRBV12-3/TRBV12-4	.	TRBJ2-7	many	CASAGAYEQYF	TGTGCCAGCGCAGGAGCCTACGAGCAGTACTTC
TRBV11-1	.	TRBJ2-2	few	CASSLLVLGESNTGELFF	TGTGCCAGCAGCTTATTAGTTCTCGGGGAATCGAACACCGGGGAGCTGTTTTTT
TRBV12-3/TRBV12-4	.	TRBJ2-5	.	CASSSPDRTRETQYF	TGTGCCAGCAGTTCTCCAGATAGGACTCGCGAGACCCAGTACTTC
TRBV15	.	TRBJ2-2	few	CATGQGGTGELFF	TGTGCCACGGGGCAGGGGGGAACCGGGGAGCTGTTTTTT
TRBV7-8	TRBD1	TRBJ2-2	.	CASRYSGTANTGELFF	TGTGCCAGCAGATACTCCGGGACAGCGAACACCGGGGAGCTGTTTTTT
TRBV5-5	.	TRBJ2-5	.	CASSRTGGPQETQYF	TGTGCCAGCAGTCGCACAGGAGGGCCTCAAGAGACCCAGTACTTC
TRBV20-1	TRBD2	TRBJ2-7	.	CSAWGGSYEQYF	TGCAGTGCCTGGGGGGGCTCCTACGAGCAGTACTTC
TRBV10-3	.	TRBJ1-3	.	CAISEGHGNTIYF	TGTGCCATCAGTGAAGGGCATGGAAACACCATATATTTT
TRBV7-9	.	TRBJ2-5	many	CASSLGGTQYF	TGTGCCAGCAGTTTAGGGGGTACGCAGTACTTC
TRBV19	TRBD1	TRBJ2-7	.	CASTRTGSGIAEQYF	TGTGCCAGTACCAGGACAGGGTCAGGAATAGCCGAGCAGTACTTC
TRBV7-2	.	TRBJ1-5	few	CASSISSNQPQHF	TGTGCCAGCAGCATATCGAGCAATCAGCCCCAGCATTTT
TRBV20-1	.	TRBJ2-3	.	CCASRQEAGRTDTQYF	TGCTGTGCCTCCCGCCAGGAGGCGGGCAGGACAGATACGCAGTATTTT
TRBV6-2/TRBV6-3	.	TRBJ2-5	.	CASSKGGLQETQYF	TGTGCCAGCAGTAAAGGGGGTCTCCAAGAGACCCAGTACTTC
TRBV5-1	.	TRBJ1-3	few	CASSFDRPLSGNTIYF	TGCGCCAGCAGCTTCGACAGACCTCTTTCTGGAAACACCATATATTTT
TRBV29-1	.	TRBJ2-3	.	CSVEGQALADTQYF	TGCAGCGTTGAAGGACAGGCTCTCGCAGATACGCAGTATTTT
TRBV9	.	TRBJ1-2	few	CASSVATESHYGYTF	TGTGCCAGCAGCGTAGCTACTGAGAGTCACTATGGCTACACCTTC
TRBV7-2	TRBD2	TRBJ2-1	.	CASSSLAGVHNEQFF	TGTGCCAGCAGCTCCCTAGCGGGAGTTCACAATGAGCAGTTCTTC
TRBV14	.	TRBJ2-1	few	CASSREDSSFSYNEQFF	TGTGCCAGCAGCCGAGAGGACAGTAGCTTCTCCTACAATGAGCAGTTCTTC
TRBV11-1	TRBD2	TRBJ2-1	.	CASSLPRLAGGHYNEQFF	TGTGCCAGCAGCTTACCCCGACTAGCGGGAGGCCACTACAATGAGCAGTTCTTC
TRBV7-2	.	TRBJ2-5	few	CASSLAGQVWETQYF	TGTGCCAGCAGCTTAGCGGGTCAGGTGTGGGAGACCCAGTACTTC
TRBV3-1	.	TRBJ2-7	few	CASSQGLRQYF	TGTGCCAGCAGCCAAGGTCTACGGCAGTACTTC
TRBV29-1	TRBD1	TRBJ1-2	.	CSVSDRGDDGYTF	TGCAGCGTTTCGGACAGGGGAGACGATGGCTACACCTTC
TRBV11-2	TRBD2	TRBJ2-2	.	CASSLGVREEAGELFF	TGTGCCAGCAGCTTAGGAGTGCGGGAGGAAGCCGGGGAGCTGTTTTTT
TRBV7-9	.	TRBJ2-1	.	CASSFIRDEQFF	TGTGCCAGCAGCTTTATAAGAGATGAGCAGTTCTTC
TRBV28	.	TRBJ1-2	.	CASSDAGRNYGYTF	TGTGCCAGCAGCGACGCAGGCAGGAACTATGGCTACACCTTC
TRBV7-8	.	TRBJ2-7	.	CASSLDRSRSSYEQYF	TGTGCCAGCAGCTTAGACAGGTCCCGAAGCTCCTACGAGCAGTACTTC
TRBV20-1	TRBD2	TRBJ2-5	few	CSARDRGLEGKETQYF	TGCAGTGCTAGAGATCGTGGACTAGAGGGGAAAGAGACCCAGTACTTC